Listed below are T cell receptor beta chains from one sample, sequenced in a study of cytomegalovirus exposure and HLA in healthy donors. Some clones are missing from TCRdb's copy, which holds only in-frame ones; the method was immunoSEQ multiplex PCR. The sample consists of around 97,000 clones, 60% to 70% of them appearing once. Sequencing was carried out using PBMCs. These receptors were collected from a woman aged 50 to 60 in good health and CMV-seronegative. The CDR3 runs from the conserved cysteine through the conserved F or W. D genes are given only for firm matches. Some rows mark clone size as missing; the rest say once, few, many or name a class of expanded clone.

j_gene	abundance	v_gene	d_gene	CDR3nt	CDR3aa
TRBJ2-7	.	TRBV4-3	.	TGCGCCAGCAGCCAAGATTTCCTCCAGTCCGCCTACGAGCAGTACTTC	CASSQDFLQSAYEQYF
TRBJ2-1	.	TRBV9	.	TGTGCCAGCAGCGTCCCTGCAACCGGGGGTCCAGCTGAGCAGTTCTTC	CASSVPATGGPAEQFF
TRBJ2-7	.	TRBV28	TRBD1	TGTGCCAGCAGCCGGGGACAGGCCGAGCAGTACTTC	CASSRGQAEQYF
TRBJ1-5	.	TRBV6-1	TRBD1	TGTGCCAGCGCGGGACAGAATCAGCCCCAGCATTTT	CASAGQNQPQHF
TRBJ2-5	.	TRBV7-9	.	TGTGCCAGCAGCTTCGAAAACGGAGAGACCCAGTACTTC	CASSFENGETQYF
TRBJ1-5	.	TRBV2	TRBD1	TGTGCCAGCAGTACAGGGGGAAGTGATCAGCCCCAGCATTTT	CASSTGGSDQPQHF
TRBJ2-7	.	TRBV7-9	.	TGTGCCAGCAGCTATAGCACGTTGAACGAGCAGTACTTC	CASSYSTLNEQYF
TRBJ2-7	.	TRBV5-1	TRBD2	TGCGCCAGCAGCCCCACTAGCGGGGGTTCCTACGAGCAGTACTTC	CASSPTSGGSYEQYF
TRBJ2-3	.	TRBV11-2	.	TGTGCCAGCAGTACGGGCAGGGTCTCCGATACGCAGTATTTT	CASSTGRVSDTQYF
TRBJ1-4	.	TRBV29-1	.	TGCAGCGTGGGGGGACGTTCTAATGAAAAACTGTTTTTT	CSVGGRSNEKLFF
TRBJ2-5	.	TRBV6-1	TRBD2	TGTGCCAGCAGTGTAAGCGGGGCCTCTGGCCAAGAGACCCAGTACTTC	CASSVSGASGQETQYF
TRBJ1-3	.	TRBV16	.	TGTGCCAGCAGCCAACAGGGCCAGGGAAACACCATATATTTT	CASSQQGQGNTIYF
TRBJ1-2	once	TRBV18	TRBD1	TGTGCCAGCTCACCCGGGACAGGCCCCGGCTACACCTTC	CASSPGTGPGYTF
TRBJ2-2	few	TRBV29-1	TRBD1	TGCAGCGTTGCCCGGGACAGACACACCGGGGAGCTGTTTTTT	CSVARDRHTGELFF
TRBJ1-6	once	TRBV5-1	.	TGCGCCAGCAGCTTGGAGGGCGGGGTGTCTAATTCACCCCTCCACTTT	CASSLEGGVSNSPLHF
TRBJ1-1	.	TRBV6-1	.	TGTGCCAGCAGTGATGTTATAGGGGGTGAAGCTTTCTTT	CASSDVIGGEAFF
TRBJ2-5	.	TRBV5-6	.	TGTGCCAGCAGCTTGGGGCCGGGGGAGACCCAGTACTTC	CASSLGPGETQYF